These T cell receptor beta chains were read from a single sample in a study of technical replicates of blood from a few donors. Here immunoSEQ multiplex PCR was the method, and the copy in TCRdb shows in-frame clones only, minus some. The data contain 50,000 to 80,000 clones, 86% of them seen just once; the ten biggest clones take up approximately 4.7%. The specimen sequenced was PBMCs. These receptors were taken from a human donor in good health. Some clones in this sample may be carry-over from other donors' samples. Each CDR3 is given with its conserved first and last residue. A D gene is named only where the DNA matches it firmly. Clone size is given for some rows only: seen once, a few or many times, or a class if the clone is expanded.

j_gene,v_gene,abundance,d_gene,CDR3aa,CDR3nt
TRBJ2-7,TRBV4-3,once,.,CASSQDQSLNEQYF,TGCGCCAGCAGCCAAGATCAGTCTTTAAACGAGCAGTACTTC
TRBJ2-7,TRBV10-3,.,.,CAISESSSQGGRGEQYF,TGTGCCATCAGTGAGTCTTCTTCGCAGGGGGGAAGAGGCGAGCAGTACTTC
TRBJ1-1,TRBV5-1,.,.,CASSKGQANTEAFF,TGCGCCAGCAGCAAGGGACAAGCGAACACTGAAGCTTTCTTT
TRBJ2-1,TRBV4-3,.,.,CASSQDGAPWNEQFF,TGCGCCAGCAGCCAAGATGGGGCCCCCTGGAATGAGCAGTTCTTC
TRBJ2-2,TRBV4-3,.,.,CASSQEPERGELFF,TGCGCCAGCAGCCAAGAGCCCGAGCGTGGGGAGCTGTTTTTT
TRBJ2-1,TRBV9,once,.,CASSANRVGYNEQFF,TGTGCCAGCAGCGCGAACAGGGTGGGGTACAATGAGCAGTTCTTC
TRBJ2-7,TRBV7-2,.,TRBD2,CASSERGAPYEQYF,TGTGCCAGCAGCGAGCGGGGGGCCCCCTACGAGCAGTACTTC
TRBJ2-4,TRBV5-3,.,.,CARSPAGLLAKNIQYF,TGTGCCAGAAGCCCAGCGGGCCTCTTAGCCAAAAACATTCAGTACTTC
TRBJ2-6,TRBV4-2,.,.,CASSQDLGTSGANVLTF,TGTGCCAGCAGCCAAGATCTGGGGACTTCTGGGGCCAACGTCCTGACTTTC
TRBJ2-1,TRBV2,.,TRBD1,CASKEIGTGLYNEQFF,TGTGCCAGCAAAGAGATAGGGACAGGCCTATACAATGAGCAGTTCTTC
TRBJ2-2,TRBV2,once,TRBD1,CASSGDRANTGELFF,TGTGCCAGCAGTGGGGACAGGGCGAACACCGGGGAGCTGTTTTTT
TRBJ2-7,TRBV6-5,.,.,CASSYSGQPPYEQYF,TGTGCCAGCAGTTACTCCGGACAGCCTCCCTACGAGCAGTACTTC
TRBJ2-1,TRBV5-1,.,TRBD2,CASSLSGGYNEQFF,TGCGCCAGCAGCTTATCGGGGGGCTACAATGAGCAGTTCTTC
TRBJ2-7,TRBV7-2,.,.,CASRSGGMGPYEQYF,TGTGCCAGCAGATCCGGTGGGATGGGGCCCTACGAGCAGTACTTC
TRBJ2-7,TRBV27,.,.,CASSARGASSYEQYF,TGTGCCAGCAGTGCCCGCGGGGCCAGCTCCTACGAGCAGTACTTC
TRBJ2-7,TRBV18,.,TRBD2,CASSSGLAGGEQYF,TGTGCCAGCTCCTCGGGACTAGCGGGGGGCGAGCAGTACTTC
TRBJ2-7,TRBV7-2,.,TRBD2,CASSQSGTTYEQYF,TGTGCCAGCAGCCAAAGCGGGACTACCTACGAGCAGTACTTC
TRBJ1-2,TRBV7-2,.,TRBD1,CASSNPGRTGNYGYTF,TGTGCCAGCAGCAACCCCGGGAGGACAGGGAACTATGGCTACACCTTC
TRBJ1-1,TRBV11-3,once,.,CASSLEADTEAFF,TGTGCCAGCAGCTTAGAAGCGGACACTGAAGCTTTCTTT
TRBJ2-7,TRBV6-5,.,.,CASSYSGGLPYEQYF,TGTGCCAGCAGTTACTCGGGGGGGCTCCCCTACGAGCAGTACTTC
TRBJ2-5,TRBV5-1,.,.,CASSLGGPQETQYF,TGCGCCAGCAGCTTGGGGGGGCCGCAAGAGACCCAGTACTTC
TRBJ2-7,TRBV6-5,once,TRBD2,CASSPGGGGYEQYF,TGTGCCAGCAGCCCGGGAGGGGGTGGTTACGAGCAGTACTTC
TRBJ1-2,TRBV6-5,.,TRBD1,CASSYHTDRVYGYTF,TGTGCCAGCAGTTACCACACCGACAGGGTCTATGGCTACACCTTC
TRBJ2-7,TRBV7-2,.,TRBD1,CASSPGTGWFYEQYF,TGTGCCAGCAGCCCCGGGACAGGTTGGTTCTACGAGCAGTACTTC
TRBJ2-2,TRBV4-1,.,TRBD1,CASSQDTGQRELFF,TGCGCCAGCAGCCAAGATACGGGACAGCGGGAGCTGTTTTTT
TRBJ1-1,TRBV2,.,.,CASSRQRGATEAFF,TGTGCCAGCAGCAGACAGCGGGGGGCCACTGAAGCTTTCTTT
TRBJ1-3,TRBV6-6,.,.,CASSYSATGSGNTIYF,TGTGCCAGCAGTTACTCGGCAACAGGGTCTGGAAACACCATATATTTT
TRBJ2-1,TRBV30,.,.,CAWTLGGSSHEQFF,TGTGCCTGGACACTTGGGGGGAGTAGCCATGAGCAGTTCTTC
TRBJ1-1,TRBV5-6,few,TRBD1,CASSWGDRRANTEAFF,TGTGCCAGCAGCTGGGGGGACAGAAGGGCGAACACTGAAGCTTTCTTT
TRBJ1-2,TRBV9,.,TRBD1,CASSEDRGLGGYTF,TGTGCCAGCAGCGAGGACAGGGGGCTTGGGGGCTACACCTTC
TRBJ2-1,TRBV5-1,.,.,CASSGGTGGPNEQFF,TGCGCCAGCAGCGGAGGGACTGGGGGTCCCAATGAGCAGTTCTTC
TRBJ1-6,TRBV30,.,.,CAWSLGQSSYNSPLHF,TGTGCCTGGAGCCTGGGGCAGAGCTCCTATAATTCACCCCTCCACTTT
TRBJ1-5,TRBV10-1,.,.,CASTSPGQGDAFSNQPQHF,TGCGCCAGCACAAGCCCCGGGCAGGGTGACGCGTTTAGCAATCAGCCCCAGCATTTT
TRBJ2-2,TRBV11-1,.,TRBD2,CASRSSGRAAGELFF,TGTGCCAGCAGGTCTAGCGGGAGGGCGGCTGGGGAGCTGTTTTTT
TRBJ2-7,TRBV5-1,.,.,CASSPEAAIGEQYF,TGCGCCAGCAGCCCGGAGGCCGCAATAGGGGAGCAGTACTTC
TRBJ1-1,TRBV30,.,.,CAWGDRNTEAFF,TGTGCCTGGGGTGACAGGAACACTGAAGCTTTCTTT
TRBJ1-3,TRBV2,.,TRBD1,CASTYRGPGNTIYF,TGTGCCAGCACCTACAGGGGACCAGGAAACACCATATATTTT
TRBJ2-5,TRBV6-6,.,.,CASSYEAGDLSETQYF,TGTGCCAGCAGTTACGAAGCAGGGGACCTATCAGAGACCCAGTACTTC
TRBJ1-4,TRBV7-2,once,.,CATREGTYEKLFF,TGTGCCACCAGGGAGGGAACTTATGAAAAACTGTTTTTT
TRBJ2-1,TRBV18,.,.,CASSPIALYNEQFF,TGTGCCAGCTCACCGATAGCGTTATACAATGAGCAGTTCTTC
TRBJ2-3,TRBV9,.,TRBD2,CASSVALLAGPTDTQYF,TGTGCCAGCAGCGTAGCTTTGTTAGCGGGGCCCACAGATACGCAGTATTTT
TRBJ2-7,TRBV2,.,TRBD2,CASILGLAGFAYEQYF,TGTGCCAGCATCCTAGGGCTAGCGGGATTCGCCTACGAGCAGTACTTC
TRBJ2-7,TRBV7-9,.,.,CASSFRGIDEQYF,TGTGCCAGCAGCTTCCGCGGGATTGACGAGCAGTACTTC
TRBJ2-7,TRBV29-1,.,TRBD2,CSVEVFSGIYEQYF,TGCAGCGTTGAAGTTTTTAGCGGGATCTACGAGCAGTACTTC
TRBJ2-5,TRBV19,.,TRBD2,CASSTRTSGSLETQYF,TGTGCCAGTAGTACCCGGACTAGCGGGAGTTTAGAGACCCAGTACTTC
TRBJ2-5,TRBV6-6,few,TRBD2,CASSSFHGLAEETQYF,TGTGCCAGCAGTTCCTTCCACGGGCTAGCGGAAGAGACCCAGTACTTC
TRBJ2-2,TRBV18,.,.,CASSPPYSPRAELFF,TGTGCCAGCTCACCACCGTACTCGCCTCGAGCGGAGCTGTTTTTT
TRBJ2-7,TRBV11-2,.,.,CASSLGRGIYEQYF,TGTGCCAGCAGCTTAGGACGGGGTATCTACGAGCAGTACTTC
TRBJ2-4,TRBV19,.,.,CASMAADLAKNIQYF,TGTGCCAGTATGGCAGCCGACTTAGCCAAAAACATTCAGTACTTC
TRBJ1-5,TRBV4-2,.,.,CASSFAQGNQPQHF,TGTGCCAGCAGCTTTGCCCAGGGCAATCAGCCCCAGCATTTT
TRBJ1-6,TRBV7-2,.,.,CASSPSRLYNSPLHF,TGTGCCAGCAGCCCAAGCAGGCTCTATAATTCACCCCTCCACTTT